Sequencing of this TCR beta chain was carried out in a study of cytomegalovirus exposure and HLA in healthy donors. General observations from the study: The authors listed roughly 150 TCR beta chains as cytomegalovirus-associated. The study reported that TCR beta sequences accurately predicted HLA-A and HLA-B alleles in most subjects. Most of the CMV-associated TCR beta chains (in a later analysis) appeared to be HLA-restricted. Immune exposure information available was restricted to CMV serostatus.

To note about this clone: No antigen is known for it.

Primers: 60 Vbeta forward and 13 Jbeta reverse. Generated by immunoSEQ multiplex PCR, the TCRdb table keeps only in-frame clones and is missing some. This sample contains about 200,000 clones. The sample was PBMCs. The origin of this receptor is a boy aged 5 to 17 in good health and CMV-seronegative.

In DNA form, the CDR3 reads TGCGCCAGCAGCGTGGGACAGCCCGGGGAAAAACTGTTTTTT. Translated, it gives CASSVGQPGEKLFF. The rearrangement links TRBV5-1 to TRBJ1-4; TRBD1 agrees at 7 bases. The CDR3 covers 14 residues. CDR1 and CDR2 (germline): SGHRS, YFSETQ. J was trimmed by 8 bases and V by 4 bases; bases with no gene match: 8.